This passage covers 14 T cell receptor beta chains from one sample sequenced in a study of blood T cell repertoires in COVID-19. Sequencing used immunoSEQ multiplex PCR; TCRdb keeps in-frame clones, though not all of them. The profile shows 180,000 or so clones, 70% to 90% of them singletons. The sample taken for sequencing was peripheral blood. The receptors were sampled from a man in his 60s with acute or convalescent COVID-19.

The chain combines TRBV6-5 with TRBJ2-2, with 12 bases that match TRBD2. Trimming cost V 4 bases and J 4 bases; bases outside gene matches: 4. Per the germline V gene, CDR1 is MNHEY and CDR2 is SVGAGI. This CDR3 contains 16 residues. This chain's CDR3 is CASSLSLAGGTGELFF. The DNA of the CDR3 is TGTGCCAGCAGTTTATCACTAGCGGGAGGCACCGGGGAGCTGTTTTTT.

The chain joins TRBV2 to TRBJ1-4; 10 nucleotides align to TRBD1. From germline, CDR1 is SNHLY and CDR2 FYNNEI. Trimming removed 6 bases from V and 7 bases from J; junction bases left unmatched: 5. CDR3 length: 14 residues. The CDR3 nucleotides read TGTGCCAGCAGGGTGGGACAGGGGTTTGAAAAACTGTTTTTT. Translating gives CASRVGQGFEKLFF.

The chain has TRBV5-1 and TRBJ2-5; 9 bases align to TRBD1. The V and J ends lost 2 bases and 8 bases, in that order; junction bases with no gene match: 7. Germline CDR1 reads SGHRS; CDR2 reads YFSETQ. CDR3 length equals 14 residues. The CDR3 region is CASSFRTGEGTQYF. Here the CDR3 DNA reads TGCGCCAGCAGCTTCCGGACAGGGGAAGGCACCCAGTACTTC.

The chain joins TRBV19 to TRBJ2-7; D is perhaps TRBD1 (6 bases). Germline V gives CDR1 LNHDA, CDR2 SQIVND (reference sequence). The CDR3 contains 15 residues. V lost 4 bases to trimming and J lost 2 bases, with 15 bases between them. The CDR3 DNA follows: TGTGCCAGTAGTACCGCAGGGGAAAATACCTACGAGCAGTACTTC. This codes for CASSTAGENTYEQYF. Full variable domain (rest looked up from reference TRBV19 and TRBJ2-7): DGGITQSPKYLFRKEGQNVTLSCEQNLNHDAMYWYRQDPGQGLRLIYYSQIVNDFQKGDIAEGYSVSREKKESFPLTVTSAQKNPTAFYLCASSTAGENTYEQYFGPGTRLTVT.

This chain joins TRBV5-1 and TRBJ1-1; no firm D call. Germline V gene data show CDR1 as SGHRS and CDR2 as YFSETQ. Between the trimmed V and J ends, which lost 4 bases and 4 bases, there was a span of 14 bases. The CDR3 loop spans 14 amino acids. The CDR3 region is CASSPEGAPTEAFF. For the CDR3, the DNA is TGCGCCAGCAGCCCCGAGGGAGCTCCCACTGAAGCTTTCTTT.

The V call is TRBV28, the J call TRBJ2-3; no clear D. The CDR3 consists of 15 residues. V was shortened by 5 bases and J by 2 bases, with 14 bases between the two germline ends. Per the germline V gene, CDR1 is MDHEN and CDR2 is SYDVKM. CDR3 amino acids: CASSVPLYPTDTQYF. The CDR3 coding sequence is TGTGCCAGCAGTGTCCCCCTTTATCCCACAGATACGCAGTATTTT.

The V gene is TRBV6-5, the J gene TRBJ2-5, with 7 positions matching TRBD1. V gave up 9 bases and J gave up 6 bases; unmatched junction bases: 7. This CDR3 contains 12 residues. Per the germline V gene, CDR1 is MNHEY and CDR2 is SVGAGI. CDR3 loop: CASPDRRKTQYF. Here the CDR3 DNA reads TGTGCCAGTCCGGACAGGAGGAAGACCCAGTACTTC.

The chain recombines TRBV5-6 with TRBJ2-1, with D unresolved. Germline assignment: CDR1 SGHDT and CDR2 YYEEEE. The CDR3 runs 16 residues. V was shortened by 4 bases and J by 5 bases, with 19 bases between the two germline ends. DNA for the CDR3: TGTGCCAGCAGCCCGTACTTAGCCCACACACACAATGAGCAGTTCTTC. Its protein product is CASSPYLAHTHNEQFF.

The chain employs TRBV27 and TRBJ1-4; the D gene is possibly TRBD1 (5 bases). This CDR3 comprises 15 residues. The germline V gene encodes CDR1 MNHEY and CDR2 SMNVEV (reference sequence). The germline V and J ends were trimmed by 4 bases and 7 bases, with 16 bases remaining between them. The CDR3 reads CASSSRPTRGEKLFF. CDR3 DNA: TGTGCCAGCAGTTCCCGCCCCACAAGGGGTGAAAAACTGTTTTTT. Full variable domain (missing parts from reference TRBV27 and TRBJ1-4): EAQVTQNPRYLITVTGKKLTVTCSQNMNHEYMSWYRQDPGLGLRQIYYSMNVEVTDKGDVPEGYKVSRKEKRNFPLILESPSPNQTSLYFCASSSRPTRGEKLFFGSGTQLSVL.

The rearrangement links TRBV30 to TRBJ2-1, with 9 bases that match TRBD2. Germline V gene sequence: CDR1 GTSNPN, CDR2 SVGIG (reference sequence). CDR3 size: 14 residues. J was trimmed by 5 bases and V by 2 bases; bases with no gene match: 4. CDR3 sequence (DNA): TGTGCCTGGAGTTTGGCGGGAGGGCACAATGAGCAGTTCTTC. This sequence encodes CAWSLAGGHNEQFF. The whole variable domain, filled in from reference TRBV30 and TRBJ2-1, reads SQTIHQWPATLVQPVGSPLSLECTVEGTSNPNLYWYRQAAGRGLQLLFYSVGIGQISSEVPQNLSASRPQDRQFILSSKKLLLSDSGFYLCAWSLAGGHNEQFFGPGTRLTVL.

The V call is TRBV5-1, the J call TRBJ2-3; 9 bases match TRBD2. From germline, CDR1 is SGHRS and CDR2 YFSETQ. With V trimmed by 1 base and J by 4 bases, 10 bases remained unmatched. The CDR3 is 17 residues long. The CDR3 DNA is TGCGCCAGCAGCTTGTTGGTAGCGGGAGCCTCCGCAGATACGCAGTATTTT. Its protein product is CASSLLVAGASADTQYF.

V usage is TRBV11-2 and J usage is TRBJ2-2, with 7 nucleotides matching TRBD1. The ends lost 5 bases at V and 4 bases at J; junction bases unmatched: 7. There are 15 residues in the CDR3. Germline V lookup: CDR1 SGHAT, CDR2 FQNNGV. The CDR3 region is CASSPGTVGTGELFF. The DNA for the CDR3 is TGTGCCAGCAGCCCCGGGACAGTCGGCACCGGGGAGCTGTTTTTT.

The chain employs TRBV28 and TRBJ2-7; 11 nucleotides agree with TRBD2. CDR1 is MDHEN and CDR2 is SYDVKM in the germline V gene. This CDR3 region has 16 residues. V dropped 6 bases and J dropped 4; count of bases not matched to a gene: 11. CDR3 in DNA: TGTGCCAGCAGCGGCCAGGGACTAGCGGACTTATACGAGCAGTACTTC. Translated: CASSGQGLADLYEQYF.

V and J are TRBV5-4 and TRBJ1-2, with TRBD1 matching 7 bases. CDR1 is SGHNT, CDR2 YYREEE, per germline (reference sequence). The CDR3 consists of 15 residues. V was pared by 3 bases and J by 8 bases, with 13 bases of the junction left unmatched. The CDR3: CASSSVGGGKVGYTF. As DNA, the CDR3 is TGTGCCAGCAGCTCGGTTGGAGGGGGCAAGGTGGGCTACACCTTC.